The 23 T cell receptor beta chains reported below all come from one sample, sequenced in a study of CD8 T cells in ankylosing spondylitis. Study-level results: One TCR beta motif, made up of roughly eight highly homologous variants, appeared characteristic of ankylosing spondylitis blood.

MiXCR was run by TCRdb on the 5' RACE reads, yielding one entry per CDR3 protein. In the table there are roughly 300,000 distinct CDR3 sequences, approximately 8% of which are singletons. These receptors' antigens are unknown. The sample comprised blood, either unsorted or a sorted T cell fraction (not recorded which). Every receptor here comes from a male donor with ankylosing spondylitis.

This sequence joins TRBV20-1 and TRBJ2-7; 9 bases map to TRBD1. CDR1 and CDR2 (germline): DFQATT, SNEGSKA (reference sequence). CDR3 length: 15 amino acids. Trimming removed 0 bases from V and 7 bases from J; junction bases left unmatched: 10. CDR3: CSARDRWDRVREQYF. The DNA of the CDR3 is TGCAGTGCTAGAGATAGGTGGGACAGGGTGCGAGAGCAGTACTTC.

V usage is TRBV6-2 or TRBV6-3 and J usage is TRBJ2-1; 8 nucleotides align to TRBD2. The CDR3 consists of 15 residues. The germline V gene has CDR1 MNHEY and CDR2 SVGEGT. Losses at the gene ends were 9 bases for V and 1 base for J; bases not matched to a gene: 8. The CDR3 here is CASKSGGRSYNEQFF. The CDR3 DNA reads TGTGCCAGTAAATCCGGCGGGAGGTCCTACAATGAGCAGTTCTTC.

This clonotype came up a few times. The chain couples TRBV7-3 to TRBJ2-1, with 8 positions matching TRBD2. Germline V gene lookup returns CDR1 SGHTA and CDR2 FQGTGA. The CDR3 consists of 14 residues. V trimming: 5 bases; J trimming: 2 bases; junction bases outside the gene matches: 2. The CDR3 region has the DNA TGTGCCAGCAGCCCCGGGAGGGCCTACAATGAGCAGTTCTTC. This gives the protein CASSPGRAYNEQFF.

The sample holds a few counts of this clonotype. The chain uses TRBV20-1 and TRBJ1-1, with TRBD1 matching over 9 bases. The trim removed 2 bases at V and 3 bases at J, leaving 7 bases unmatched. Per the germline V gene, CDR1 is DFQATT and CDR2 is SNEGSKA (reference sequence). The CDR3 loop spans 15 amino acids. CDR3 protein: CSARTWDRAYTEAFF. The CDR3 region has the DNA TGCAGTGCTAGAACCTGGGACAGGGCGTACACTGAAGCTTTCTTT.

This clonotype has just a few counts. The V gene is TRBV5-1, the J gene TRBJ1-2; no firm D call. V was clipped by 0 bases and J by 8 bases, with 8 bases between them. Germline-derived CDR1 and CDR2 are SGHRS and YFSETQ. The CDR3 covers 12 residues. CDR3 DNA: TGCGCCAGCAGCTTGGAGAGTGTAGGCTACACCTTC. It codes for CASSLESVGYTF.

The chain joins TRBV25-1 to TRBJ1-1; D not certain. The CDR3 is 16 residues long. V lost 6 bases to trimming and J lost 0 bases, with 17 bases between them. The germline V gene encodes CDR1 MGHDK and CDR2 SYGVNS. Written as DNA, the CDR3 is TGTGCCAGCAGCCCAAGCGTTGGGCTCATGAACACTGAAGCTTTCTTT. Protein product: CASSPSVGLMNTEAFF.

The V and J genes are TRBV4-3 and TRBJ2-7; 12 bases are shared with TRBD2. The germline V gene has CDR1 LGHNA and CDR2 YSLEER. The CDR3 totals 15 residues. The ends lost 2 bases at V and 4 bases at J; junction bases unmatched: 3. This CDR3 is CASSQRTSGTYEQYF. CDR3 DNA: TGCGCCAGCAGCCAAAGGACTAGCGGGACTTACGAGCAGTACTTC.

This clonotype was seen at least ten times. The chain recombines TRBV7-2 with TRBJ2-7, with a possible D match to TRBD2 (5 bases). This CDR3 contains 15 residues. Trimming removed 2 bases from V and 0 bases from J, with 11 bases in between. Germline CDR1 reads SGHTA; CDR2 reads FQGNSA. CDR3 coding DNA: TGTGCCAGCAGCTTAACCGCAACTAGCTCCTACGAGCAGTACTTC. It encodes CASSLTATSSYEQYF.

This clonotype was recorded a few times. The chain carries TRBV20-1 and TRBJ2-1; either TRBD1 or TRBD2 may supply D (5 bases each). The CDR3 spans 12 residues. The V gene lost 8 bases and the J gene lost 9 bases, with 17 bases spanning the gap. Germline V lookup: CDR1 DFQATT, CDR2 SNEGSKA (reference sequence). CDR3 region: CSPLGPHVEQFF. For the CDR3, the DNA is TGCAGTCCCTTGGGACCCCACGTTGAGCAGTTCTTC.

The chain has TRBV28 and TRBJ2-1; D gene ambiguous. Per germline, CDR1 MDHEN and CDR2 SYDVKM. This CDR3 comprises 14 residues. Trimming removed 5 bases from V and 8 bases from J, with 16 bases in between. The CDR3 DNA reads as TGTGCCAGCAGTGGTTCTCGAAGTTTCGATGAGCAGTTCTTC. It yields the protein CASSGSRSFDEQFF.

This clonotype was picked up a small number of times. This chain's CDR3 is CASSPSETIGNEQFF. The CDR3 region has the DNA TGTGCCAGCAGCCCGAGCGAGACCATTGGGAATGAGCAGTTCTTC. The chain combines TRBV7-8 with TRBJ2-1, with D hard to call. CDR1 and CDR2 from the germline V gene are SGHVS and FQNEAQ. V was pared by 5 bases and J by 7 bases, with 18 bases between. The CDR3 length is 15 residues.

The chain links TRBV6-6 to TRBJ2-1; TRBD2 aligns across 12 bases. Germline CDR1 is MNHNY and CDR2 is SVGAGI (reference sequence). V gave up 5 bases and J gave up 15 bases; unmatched junction bases: 5. The CDR3 is 12 residues long. The CDR3 spells CASSTSGRRRFF. The CDR3 DNA reads as TGTGCCAGCAGTACTAGCGGGAGGAGGCGGTTCTTC.

This clonotype came up a few times. The rearrangement links TRBV20-1 to TRBJ1-2; 8 bases match TRBD1. The CDR3 has 16 amino acids. Trimming took 3 bases from V and 2 from J; bases not matched to a gene: 11. Germline V gene sequence: CDR1 DFQATT, CDR2 SNEGSKA (reference sequence). This CDR3 reads CSARGPGTGTNYGYTF. The DNA for the CDR3 is TGCAGTGCTAGGGGACCCGGGACAGGAACCAACTATGGCTACACCTTC.

This clonotype came up many times. This sequence joins TRBV9 and TRBJ2-2, with no clear D. This CDR3 spans 15 amino acids. Germline-derived CDR1 and CDR2 are SGDLS and YYNGEE. Trimming removed 0 bases at V and 7 bases at J, with 13 bases between. CDR3 DNA: TGTGCCAGCAGCGTAGATCCAGCTAGGGTCGGGGAGCTGTTTTTT. The encoded protein is CASSVDPARVGELFF.

The chain has TRBV12-3 or TRBV12-4 and TRBJ1-1; D gene unclear. The ends were cut back, 1 base at V and 11 bases at J, with 8 bases in the middle. The CDR3 loop spans 11 amino acids. CDR3 region: CASSLDAQAFF. The DNA of the CDR3 is TGTGCCAGCAGTTTAGACGCTCAGGCTTTCTTT.

This clonotype was counted at least ten times. The chain employs TRBV7-9 and TRBJ1-1; a possible D gene is TRBD1 (5 bases). CDR3 size: 15 residues. Germline CDR1 SEHNR, CDR2 FQNEAQ (reference sequence). V shed 5 bases and J shed 4 bases, with 17 bases lying between them. CDR3 residues: CASSPREGLSTEAFF. The CDR3 nucleotides read TGTGCCAGCAGCCCCCGGGAGGGGCTGAGCACTGAAGCTTTCTTT.

J is TRBJ2-7 and V is TRBV7-9; tentative D call: TRBD1 (6 bases). The germline V gene encodes CDR1 SEHNR and CDR2 FQNEAQ (reference sequence). CDR3 length equals 15 residues. V shed 4 bases and J shed 3 bases, with 16 bases lying between them. In DNA, the CDR3 is TGTGCCAGCAGCTACCTACAGGGTTCGCACTACGAGCAGTACTTC. Amino acid sequence: CASSYLQGSHYEQYF.

The sample holds many counts of this clonotype. The V call is TRBV5-1, the J call TRBJ1-6, with D possibly being TRBD1 (5 bases). Trimming cost V 4 bases and J 10 bases, with 12 bases left between them. The CDR3 spans 13 residues. CDR1 and CDR2 from the germline V gene are SGHRS and YFSETQ. The CDR3: CASSPLGVSPLHF. The CDR3 DNA reads TGCGCCAGCAGCCCGCTGGGGGTGTCACCCCTCCACTTT.

This clonotype was found many times. The chain recombines TRBV6-2 or TRBV6-3 with TRBJ2-1; 10 nucleotides agree with TRBD1. Losses at the gene ends were 2 bases for V and 12 bases for J; bases not matched to a gene: 13. The CDR3 loop spans 16 amino acids. Germline CDR1 is MNHEY and CDR2 is SVGEGT. The CDR3 sequence is CASSYGTGEMIRGQFF. In DNA form, the CDR3 reads TGTGCCAGCAGTTACGGGACAGGGGAGATGATAAGGGGGCAGTTCTTC.

In its sample, this clonotype was seen a few times. V is TRBV7-2 and J is TRBJ2-2; no reliable D call. CDR1 is SGHTA and CDR2 is FQGNSA in the germline V gene. Trimming pared 2 bases from V and 5 bases from J, leaving 9 bases between. The CDR3 has 14 residues. CDR3 amino acids: CASSLNGETGELFF. In nucleotides, the CDR3 is TGTGCCAGCAGCTTAAACGGTGAAACCGGGGAGCTGTTTTTT.

This rearrangement joins TRBV5-1 to TRBJ1-6, with 12 bases identical to TRBD1. V trimming: 3 bases; J trimming: 13 bases; junction bases outside the gene matches: 14. The germline gives CDR1 SGHRS, CDR2 YFSETQ. This CDR3 spans 17 amino acids. The CDR3 DNA reads TGCGCCAGCAGCTGGACCGGGACGGGACAGGGGGCTGCTCCCCTCCACTTT. It specifies CASSWTGTGQGAAPLHF.

This clonotype was detected ten times or more. J is TRBJ2-7 and V is TRBV6-2 or TRBV6-3; no firm D call. The germline gives CDR1 MNHEY, CDR2 SVGEGT. This CDR3 comprises 15 residues. V was cut by 9 bases and J by 2 bases, with 20 bases left in between. In nucleotides, the CDR3 is TGTGCCAGTTCAGAGGCTCGCCCCCCCACCTACGAGCAGTACTTC. Protein: CASSEARPPTYEQYF.

The table lists this clonotype with many counts. The chain is built from TRBV29-1 and TRBJ2-3; maybe TRBD2 (7 bases). V lost 7 bases to trimming and J lost 8 bases, with 16 bases between them. Looked up from germline, CDR1 is SQVTM and CDR2 is ANQGSEA. This CDR3 is 12 amino acids long. This CDR3 is CSGGVGGLTQYF. The CDR3 nucleotides read TGCAGCGGCGGAGTGGGGGGGCTTACGCAGTATTTT.